This T cell receptor (beta chain) was sequenced for a study of beta chain features in type 1 diabetes. Study findings and constraints: TCRB CDR3s from Type 1 diabetes patients were moderately but significantly shorter in all four CD4+ subsets. No resolution was reached here on whether HLA type influences TCRB rearrangement.

A note on this clone: Its antigen remains unknown.

The V gene's germline CDR1 is LNHNV and CDR2 YYDKDF (reference sequence). The CDR3 runs 16 residues. V trimming: 5 bases; J trimming: 7 bases; junction bases outside the gene matches: 13. The entirety of the isolated RNA underwent reverse transcription, so expressed TCRB transcripts were sequenced. Method: immunoSEQ multiplex PCR; TCRdb's copy keeps in-frame clones and lacks some. The table has around 250,000 clones, 14% seen once; the top ten hold 0.017%. Sorting gave populations that all exceeded 98% purity. Sample: naive CD4+ T cells from blood. The sequence was obtained from a man between 25 and 39 years old with type 1 diabetes. The rearrangement uses TRBV15 and TRBJ2-2; 7 bases line up with TRBD1. This CDR3 is CATSFSAQGLDGELFF. CDR3 nucleotide sequence: TGTGCCACCAGCTTCTCCGCACAGGGGCTTGACGGGGAGCTGTTTTTT.